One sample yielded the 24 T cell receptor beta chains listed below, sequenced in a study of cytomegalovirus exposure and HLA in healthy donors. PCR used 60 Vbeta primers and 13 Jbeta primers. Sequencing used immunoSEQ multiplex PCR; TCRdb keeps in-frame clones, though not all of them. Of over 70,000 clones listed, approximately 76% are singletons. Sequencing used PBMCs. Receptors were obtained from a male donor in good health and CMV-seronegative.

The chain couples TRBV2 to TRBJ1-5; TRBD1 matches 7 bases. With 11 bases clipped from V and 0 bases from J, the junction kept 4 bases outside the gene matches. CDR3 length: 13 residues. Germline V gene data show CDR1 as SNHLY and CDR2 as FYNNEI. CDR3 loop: CAGGTVSNQPQHF. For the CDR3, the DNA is TGTGCCGGGGGGACAGTTAGCAATCAGCCCCAGCATTTT.

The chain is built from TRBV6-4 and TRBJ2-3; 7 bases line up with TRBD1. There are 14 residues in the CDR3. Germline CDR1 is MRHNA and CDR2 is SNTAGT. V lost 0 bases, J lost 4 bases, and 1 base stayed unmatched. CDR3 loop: CASSDSGGADTQYF. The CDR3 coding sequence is TGTGCCAGCAGTGACTCAGGGGGCGCAGATACGCAGTATTTT.

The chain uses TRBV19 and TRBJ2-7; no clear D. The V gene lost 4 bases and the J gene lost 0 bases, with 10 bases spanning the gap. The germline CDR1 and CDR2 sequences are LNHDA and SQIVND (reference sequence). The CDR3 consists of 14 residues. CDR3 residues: CASSTDTFSYEQYF. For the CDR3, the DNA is TGTGCCAGTAGTACCGACACCTTCTCCTACGAGCAGTACTTC.

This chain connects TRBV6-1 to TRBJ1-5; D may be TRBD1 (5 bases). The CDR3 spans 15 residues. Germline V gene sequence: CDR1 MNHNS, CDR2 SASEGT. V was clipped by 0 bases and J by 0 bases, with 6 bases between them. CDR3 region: CASSEAGASNQPQHF. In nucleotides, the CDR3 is TGTGCCAGCAGTGAAGCAGGGGCTAGCAATCAGCCCCAGCATTTT.

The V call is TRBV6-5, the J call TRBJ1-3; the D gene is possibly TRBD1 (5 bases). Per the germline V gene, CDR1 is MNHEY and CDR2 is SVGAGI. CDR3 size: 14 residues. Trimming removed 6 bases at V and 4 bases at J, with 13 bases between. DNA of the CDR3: TGTGCCAGCAGCCTTAGGGGTGCGGGAAACACCATATATTTT. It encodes CASSLRGAGNTIYF.

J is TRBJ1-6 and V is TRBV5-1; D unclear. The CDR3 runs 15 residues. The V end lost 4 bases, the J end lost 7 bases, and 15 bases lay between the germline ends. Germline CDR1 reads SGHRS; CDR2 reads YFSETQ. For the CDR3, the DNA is TGCGCCAGCAGCGAGGGAGCTCGGGAAAATTCACCCCTCCACTTT. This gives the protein CASSEGARENSPLHF.

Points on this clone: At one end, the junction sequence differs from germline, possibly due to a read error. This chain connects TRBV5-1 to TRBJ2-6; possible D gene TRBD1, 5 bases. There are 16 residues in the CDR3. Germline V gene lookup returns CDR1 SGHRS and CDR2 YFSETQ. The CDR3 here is CASSLGAASGANGLTF. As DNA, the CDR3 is TGCGCCAGCAGCTTGGGGGCAGCCTCTGGGGCCAACGGCCTGACTTTC.

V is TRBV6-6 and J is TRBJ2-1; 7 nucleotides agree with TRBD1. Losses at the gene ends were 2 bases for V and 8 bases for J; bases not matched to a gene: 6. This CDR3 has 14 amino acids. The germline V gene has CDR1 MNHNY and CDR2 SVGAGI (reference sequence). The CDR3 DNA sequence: TGTGCCAGCAGTTACGTTACAGGGGTAGATGAGCAGTTCTTC. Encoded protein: CASSYVTGVDEQFF.

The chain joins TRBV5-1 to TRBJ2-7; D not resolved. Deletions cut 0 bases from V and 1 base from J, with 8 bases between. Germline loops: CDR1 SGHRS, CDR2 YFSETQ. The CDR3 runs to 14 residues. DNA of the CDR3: TGCGCCAGCAGCTTGGATGGAGTATCCTACGAGCAGTACTTC. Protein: CASSLDGVSYEQYF.

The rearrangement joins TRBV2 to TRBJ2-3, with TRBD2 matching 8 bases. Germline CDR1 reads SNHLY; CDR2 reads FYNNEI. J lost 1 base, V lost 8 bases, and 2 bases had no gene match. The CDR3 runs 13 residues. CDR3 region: CASSAGGTDTQYF. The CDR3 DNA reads TGTGCCAGCTCAGCGGGGGGCACAGATACGCAGTATTTT.

CDR3: CASSKLYYGYTF. The CDR3 nucleotides read TGTGCCAGCAGCAAGCTTTACTATGGCTACACCTTC. The chain uses TRBV6-6 and TRBJ1-2; D gene ambiguous. The CDR3 has 12 residues. Trimming took off 6 bases at V and 3 bases at J, with 8 bases between the two ends. From germline, CDR1 is MNHNY and CDR2 SVGAGI (reference sequence).

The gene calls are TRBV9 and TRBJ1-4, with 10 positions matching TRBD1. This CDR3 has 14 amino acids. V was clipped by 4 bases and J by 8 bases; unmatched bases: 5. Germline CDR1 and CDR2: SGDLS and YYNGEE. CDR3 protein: CASSFGQGVEKLFF. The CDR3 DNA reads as TGTGCCAGCAGCTTCGGACAGGGGGTCGAAAAACTGTTTTTT.

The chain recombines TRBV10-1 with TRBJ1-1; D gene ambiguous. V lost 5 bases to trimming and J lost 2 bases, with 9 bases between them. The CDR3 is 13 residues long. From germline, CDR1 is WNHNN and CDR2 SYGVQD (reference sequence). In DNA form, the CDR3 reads TGCGCCAGCAGTAGAGCCGTTAACACTGAAGCTTTCTTT. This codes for CASSRAVNTEAFF.

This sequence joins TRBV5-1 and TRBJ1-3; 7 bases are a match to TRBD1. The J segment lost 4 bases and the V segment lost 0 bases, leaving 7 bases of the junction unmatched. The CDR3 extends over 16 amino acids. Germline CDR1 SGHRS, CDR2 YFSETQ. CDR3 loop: CASSLGLQGIGNTIYF. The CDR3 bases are TGCGCCAGCAGCTTGGGGCTACAGGGGATAGGAAACACCATATATTTT.

The CDR3 here is CASTRTGTSQETQYF. CDR3 DNA: TGTGCCAGCACCCGAACCGGGACTAGCCAAGAGACCCAGTACTTC. V and J are TRBV2 and TRBJ2-5, with TRBD2 matching 8 bases. The CDR3 sequence is 15 residues long. Germline CDR1 and CDR2: SNHLY and FYNNEI. Germline trimming cut 7 bases from V and 1 base from J; bases unmatched to any gene: 8.

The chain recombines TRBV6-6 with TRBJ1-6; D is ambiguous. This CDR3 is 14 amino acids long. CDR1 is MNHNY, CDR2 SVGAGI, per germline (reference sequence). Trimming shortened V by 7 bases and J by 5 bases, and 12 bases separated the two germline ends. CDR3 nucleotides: TGTGCCAGCACCCTAGAGACGGATAATTCACCCCTCCACTTT. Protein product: CASTLETDNSPLHF.

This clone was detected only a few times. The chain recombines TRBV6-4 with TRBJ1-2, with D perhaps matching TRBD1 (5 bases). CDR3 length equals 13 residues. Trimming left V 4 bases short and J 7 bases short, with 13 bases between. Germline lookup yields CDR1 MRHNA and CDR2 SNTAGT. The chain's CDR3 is CASSVGGMCGYTF. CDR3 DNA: TGTGCCAGCAGTGTGGGGGGGATGTGTGGCTACACCTTC.

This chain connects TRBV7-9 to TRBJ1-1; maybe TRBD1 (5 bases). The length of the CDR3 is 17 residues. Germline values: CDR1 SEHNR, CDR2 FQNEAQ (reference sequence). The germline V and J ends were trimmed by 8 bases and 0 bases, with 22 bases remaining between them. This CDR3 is CASGRPGWGGLNTEAFF. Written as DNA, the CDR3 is TGTGCCAGCGGCCGGCCGGGTTGGGGGGGATTGAACACTGAAGCTTTCTTT.

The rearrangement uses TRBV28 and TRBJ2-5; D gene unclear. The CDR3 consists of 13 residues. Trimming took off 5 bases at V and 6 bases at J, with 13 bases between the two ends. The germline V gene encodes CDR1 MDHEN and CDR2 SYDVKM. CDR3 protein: CASSRVSSKTQYF. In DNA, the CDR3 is TGTGCCAGCAGTCGAGTCTCTTCTAAGACCCAGTACTTC.

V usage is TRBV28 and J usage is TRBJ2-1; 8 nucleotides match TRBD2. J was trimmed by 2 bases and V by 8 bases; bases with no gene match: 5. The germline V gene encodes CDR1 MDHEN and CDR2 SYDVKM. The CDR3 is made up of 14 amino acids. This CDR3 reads CASAGGGTYNEQFF. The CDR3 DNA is TGTGCCAGCGCGGGGGGAGGGACCTACAATGAGCAGTTCTTC.

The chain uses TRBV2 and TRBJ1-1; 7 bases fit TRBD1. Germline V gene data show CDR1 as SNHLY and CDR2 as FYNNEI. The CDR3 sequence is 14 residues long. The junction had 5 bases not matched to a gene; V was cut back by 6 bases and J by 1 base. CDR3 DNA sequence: TGTGCCAGCAGCCGGGACAGCCAGAACACTGAAGCTTTCTTT. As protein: CASSRDSQNTEAFF.

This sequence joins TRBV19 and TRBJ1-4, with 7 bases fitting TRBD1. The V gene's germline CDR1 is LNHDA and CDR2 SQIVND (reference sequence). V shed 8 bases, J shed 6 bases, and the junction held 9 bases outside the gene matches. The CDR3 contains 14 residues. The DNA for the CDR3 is TGTGCCAGTGGCAAGGGGGCCGGGGATGAAAAACTGTTTTTT. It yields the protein CASGKGAGDEKLFF.

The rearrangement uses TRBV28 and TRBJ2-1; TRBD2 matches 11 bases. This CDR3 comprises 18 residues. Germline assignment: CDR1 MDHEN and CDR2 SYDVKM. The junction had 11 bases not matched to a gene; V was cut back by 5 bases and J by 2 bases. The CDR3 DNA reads TGTGCCAGCAGTACTAGGACAGGGACTAGCGGAACCTACAATGAGCAGTTCTTC. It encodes CASSTRTGTSGTYNEQFF.

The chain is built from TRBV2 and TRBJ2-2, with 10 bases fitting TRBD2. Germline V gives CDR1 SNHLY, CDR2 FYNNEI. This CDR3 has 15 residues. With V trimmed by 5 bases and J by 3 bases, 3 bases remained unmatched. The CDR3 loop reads CASSSTSGYTGELFF. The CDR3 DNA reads TGTGCCAGCAGTTCGACTAGCGGGTACACCGGGGAGCTGTTTTTT.